A selection of T cell receptor beta chains follows, all from one sample in a study of response to subunit inactivated influenza vaccine. TCRdb itself ran the RT-PCR reads through MiXCR, one entry per CDR3 protein. The table includes 500,000 or so distinct CDR3 sequences, about 17% detected once. The sequences come from CD4+ T cells sorted from PBMCs, collected roughly 24 months after vaccination. These TCRs come from a man in his fifties or sixties who received an inactivated influenza vaccine. Each CDR3 is given with its conserved first and last residue. Each record gives: D gene, clone size, J gene, V gene, CDR3 DNA, CDR3 protein. A D gene is named only where the DNA matches it firmly. Expanded clones get a size class; other rows say once, few or many, or leave the size out.

>TRBD1|few|TRBJ2-5|TRBV4-1
TGCGCCAGCAGCCAAAACAGGGGGATGGAGACCCAGTACTTC
CASSQNRGMETQYF
>.|.|TRBJ1-4|TRBV11-2
TGTGCCAGCAGCTTAGGGTTCCCAGATGAAAAACTGTTTTTT
CASSLGFPDEKLFF
>.|few|TRBJ2-4|TRBV2
TGTGCCACCCTACCCGACACAGCCAAAAACATTCAGTACTTC
CATLPDTAKNIQYF
>.|many|TRBJ1-2|TRBV5-6
TGTGCCAGCAGCCGAGGGCAGGGACGGGACTATGGCTACACCTTC
CASSRGQGRDYGYTF
>.|few|TRBJ2-3|TRBV12-3/TRBV12-4
TGTGCCAGCAGTTTAAAGTCCGCTGGCACAGATACGCAGTATTTT
CASSLKSAGTDTQYF
>.|few|TRBJ2-1|TRBV29-1
TGCAGCGTTGAGGTCCCAAATCTCTCCTACAATGAGCAGTTCTTC
CSVEVPNLSYNEQFF
>TRBD1|few|TRBJ1-6|TRBV4-2
TGTGCCAGCAGGGCGACAGGGACAGGGTCACCCCTCCACTTT
CASRATGTGSPLHF
>.|many|TRBJ2-1|TRBV7-2
TGTGCCAGCGGCAGGGTTTTCCCTCTGAATGAGCAGTTCTTC
CASGRVFPLNEQFF
>TRBD1|many|TRBJ2-1|TRBV5-5
TGTGCCAGCAGCCCGGGACAGGGGGCGATGAGGGAGCAGTTCTTC
CASSPGQGAMREQFF
>.|few|TRBJ1-1|TRBV5-1
TGCGCCAGCAGCTTGAAAGAAGACACTGAAGCTTTCTTT
CASSLKEDTEAFF
>TRBD1|.|TRBJ2-1|TRBV10-3
TGTGCCATCATCAGACAGGGGGTTTTCTACAATGAGCAGTTCTTC
CAIIRQGVFYNEQFF
>TRBD2|few|TRBJ2-3|TRBV7-2
TGTGCCAGCAGCTCACGGCGGGGGGCGGGAGATACGCAGTATTTT
CASSSRRGAGDTQYF
>TRBD2|.|TRBJ2-1|TRBV4-1
TGCGCCAGCAGCCAAGAGGCGGGGGGGCCTTTATCCCGGAGTGAGCAGTTCTTC
CASSQEAGGPLSRSEQFF
>.|.|TRBJ2-1|TRBV24-1
TGTGCCACCAGTGATTTGGCCAGGGGGGGTAGCGATGAGCGGTTCTTC
CATSDLARGGSDERFF
>TRBD2|few|TRBJ2-7|TRBV11-2
TGTGCCAGCAGCTTAGATGTAGCAAGCGGGAGTTACGAGCAGTACTTC
CASSLDVASGSYEQYF
>TRBD2|.|TRBJ2-1|TRBV29-1
TGCAGCGTCCCTAACCCGGGACTAGCGGGAGTACGCTACAATGAGCAGTTCTTC
CSVPNPGLAGVRYNEQFF
>.|.|TRBJ2-5|TRBV29-1
TGCAGCGTTGAAAAAGACCGGAAAGAGACCCAGTACTTC
CSVEKDRKETQYF
>TRBD2|few|TRBJ2-1|TRBV4-2
TGTGCCAGCAGCCAAGGTCCAGCGGGAAATGAGCAGTTCTTC
CASSQGPAGNEQFF
>.|.|TRBJ2-1|TRBV19
TGTGCCAGTAGTATTAACGGGGGCAATGAGCAGTTCTTC
CASSINGGNEQFF
>.|few|TRBJ2-1|TRBV6-2/TRBV6-3
TGTGCCAGCGCTCGCACTAGTTTCCATGAGCAGTTCTTC
CASARTSFHEQFF
>.|many|TRBJ1-2|TRBV7-2
TGTGCCAGCAGCGTCGATACAGACTATGGCTACACCTTC
CASSVDTDYGYTF
>.|many|TRBJ2-3|TRBV11-1
TGTGCCAGCAGCACCCGCCTAGACGGGGCAGATACGCAGTATTTT
CASSTRLDGADTQYF
>.|.|TRBJ2-3|TRBV30
TGTGCCTGGCAAAATACCGATACGCAGTATTTT
CAWQNTDTQYF
>.|few|TRBJ2-3|TRBV20-1
TGCAGTGCAAACCGAAAGCAGGATACGCAGTATTTT
CSANRKQDTQYF
>.|.|TRBJ1-5|TRBV28
TGTGCCAGCACTGTGTTGCGCAATCAGCCCCAGCATTTT
CASTVLRNQPQHF
>TRBD1|few|TRBJ2-1|TRBV7-7
TGTGCTAGCAGCGGGGACAGGGGGAATGAGCAGTTCTTC
CASSGDRGNEQFF
>.|.|TRBJ2-3|TRBV20-1
TGCAGTGCTAGACTAGGAGAAGATACGCAGTATTTT
CSARLGEDTQYF
>.|many|TRBJ1-1|TRBV20-1
TGCAGTGCTTCCTATGCAGCCGCGGGGAACACTGAAGCTTTCTTT
CSASYAAAGNTEAFF
>.|few|TRBJ2-5|TRBV15
TGTGCCACCAGCATTATCGCGGAAAAAGAGACCCAGTACTTC
CATSIIAEKETQYF
>TRBD1|.|TRBJ2-2|TRBV9
TGTGCCAGCAGCGTAGGCTGGACAGGGAAGACCGGGGAGCTGTTTTTT
CASSVGWTGKTGELFF
>.|.|TRBJ2-5|TRBV20-1
TGCAGTGCTCCACGGGACTGGGAAGAGACCCAGTACTTC
CSAPRDWEETQYF
>.|.|TRBJ1-5|TRBV7-8
TGTGCCAGCAGCTTAATACAGAATCCTCTTAGCAATCAGCCCCAGCATTTT
CASSLIQNPLSNQPQHF
>.|few|TRBJ2-3|TRBV12-3/TRBV12-4
TGTGCCAGCAGTCGCAGACAGGTAGATACGCAGTATTTT
CASSRRQVDTQYF
>TRBD1|.|TRBJ1-6|TRBV4-3
TGCGCCAGCAGCCAAGAGACAGGGAATGCTTCACCCCTCCACTTT
CASSQETGNASPLHF
>TRBD1|few|TRBJ2-5|TRBV10-3
TGTGCCATCCGGGCAGGGGGCATGGAGACCCAGTACTTC
CAIRAGGMETQYF
>.|few|TRBJ1-2|TRBV5-1
TGCGCCAGCAGCTATCTTAGGGGTTCTAACTATGGCTACACCTTC
CASSYLRGSNYGYTF
>TRBD1|few|TRBJ2-7|TRBV6-2/TRBV6-3
TGTGCCAGCAGCTTACTCGGACAGGGAGGTAATGAGCAGTACTTC
CASSLLGQGGNEQYF
>.|.|TRBJ2-3|TRBV29-1
TGCAGCGTTGAACCAGCGACAGATACGCAGTATTTT
CSVEPATDTQYF
>TRBD2|.|TRBJ2-1|TRBV4-2
TGTGCCAGCAGCCAAGGCGGGAGGGGAGGAGAGCAGTTCTTC
CASSQGGRGGEQFF
>.|few|TRBJ2-3|TRBV5-6
TGTGCCAGCATCTGGAGAGGACCCTACCCGGCTACGCAGTATTTT
CASIWRGPYPATQYF
>TRBD2|few|TRBJ2-7|TRBV5-1
TGCGCCAGCAGCATCGGAGCGGGAACGGGTGAGCAGTACTTC
CASSIGAGTGEQYF
>TRBD2|.|TRBJ2-5|TRBV11-2
TGTGCCAGCAGCTCTCCTCATTCCCGGGGACTAGCGGGAGATGAGACCCAGTACTTC
CASSSPHSRGLAGDETQYF
>.|many|TRBJ2-3|TRBV11-2
TGTGCCAGCAGCTTAGGCCCGGGGAGGGGGACGCAGTATTTT
CASSLGPGRGTQYF
>.|.|TRBJ1-5|TRBV12-3/TRBV12-4
TGTGCCAGCAGTTTAGACAATTATAGCAATCAGCCCCAGCATTTT
CASSLDNYSNQPQHF
>TRBD2|.|TRBJ2-7|TRBV6-1
TGTGCCAGCAGCTCGACTAGCGGGAGGATTCGCGGGCAGTACTTC
CASSSTSGRIRGQYF
>TRBD2|.|TRBJ2-1|TRBV20-1
TGCAGTGCTAGAGATACCTCTAGGACTAGCGGGACTTACAATGAGCAGTTCTTC
CSARDTSRTSGTYNEQFF
>.|.|TRBJ2-3|TRBV11-3
TGTGCCAGCAGCTTAGATCCCATCACAGATACGCAGTATTTT
CASSLDPITDTQYF
>.|.|TRBJ2-3|TRBV28
TGTGCCAGCAGTCCAGGGGGGGTATGGGATACGCAGTATTTT
CASSPGGVWDTQYF
>TRBD1|.|TRBJ1-1|TRBV7-9
TGTGCCAGCAGCATGGAGGGGGCCACTGAAGCTTTCTTT
CASSMEGATEAFF
>.|.|TRBJ2-1|TRBV27
TGTGCCAGCAGTTTATACCCCGTCTCCTACAATGAGCAGTTCTTC
CASSLYPVSYNEQFF
>TRBD2|.|TRBJ2-7|TRBV7-6
TGTGCCAGCAGCCCCCTCTCGACTAGCGGGAGCTACGAGCAGTACTTC
CASSPLSTSGSYEQYF
>.|few|TRBJ2-1|TRBV11-2
TGTGCCAGCAGTCGTTCGACAGGACTAGGTAGGGGTGAGCAGTTCTTC
CASSRSTGLGRGEQFF